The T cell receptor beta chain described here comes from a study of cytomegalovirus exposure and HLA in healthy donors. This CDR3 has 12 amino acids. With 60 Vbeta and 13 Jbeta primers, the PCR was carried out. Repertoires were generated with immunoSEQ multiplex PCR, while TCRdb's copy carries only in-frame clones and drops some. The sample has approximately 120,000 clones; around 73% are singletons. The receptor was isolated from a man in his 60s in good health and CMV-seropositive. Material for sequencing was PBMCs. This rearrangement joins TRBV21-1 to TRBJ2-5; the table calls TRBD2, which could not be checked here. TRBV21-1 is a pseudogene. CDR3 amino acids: CAGGTVQETQYF. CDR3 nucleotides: TGTGCCGGGGGGACGGTACAAGAGACCCAGTACTTC.